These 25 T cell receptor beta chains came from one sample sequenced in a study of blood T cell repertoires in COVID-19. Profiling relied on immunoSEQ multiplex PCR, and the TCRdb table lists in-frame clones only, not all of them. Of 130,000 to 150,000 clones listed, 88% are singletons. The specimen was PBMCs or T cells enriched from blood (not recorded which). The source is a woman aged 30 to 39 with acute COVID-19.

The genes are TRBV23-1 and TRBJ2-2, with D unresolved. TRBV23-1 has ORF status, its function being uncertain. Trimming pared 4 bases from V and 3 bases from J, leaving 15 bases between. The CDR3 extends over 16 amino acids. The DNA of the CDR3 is TGCGCCAGCAGTCTCGCCGGGTACCAACACACCGGGGAGCTGTTTTTT. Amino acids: CASSLAGYQHTGELFF.

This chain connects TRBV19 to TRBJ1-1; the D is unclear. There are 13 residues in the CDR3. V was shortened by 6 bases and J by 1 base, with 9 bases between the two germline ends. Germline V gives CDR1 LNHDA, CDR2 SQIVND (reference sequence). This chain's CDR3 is CASRGRGNTEAFF. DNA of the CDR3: TGTGCCAGTAGGGGCCGGGGGAACACTGAAGCTTTCTTT. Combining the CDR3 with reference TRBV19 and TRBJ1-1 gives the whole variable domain DGGITQSPKYLFRKEGQNVTLSCEQNLNHDAMYWYRQDPGQGLRLIYYSQIVNDFQKGDIAEGYSVSREKKESFPLTVTSAQKNPTAFYLCASRGRGNTEAFFGQGTRLTVV.

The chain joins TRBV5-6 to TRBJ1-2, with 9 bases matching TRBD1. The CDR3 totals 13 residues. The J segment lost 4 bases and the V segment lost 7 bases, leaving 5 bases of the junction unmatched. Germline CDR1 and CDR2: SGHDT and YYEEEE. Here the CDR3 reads CASGGTGRYGYTF. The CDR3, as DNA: TGTGCCAGCGGAGGGACAGGGCGCTATGGCTACACCTTC.

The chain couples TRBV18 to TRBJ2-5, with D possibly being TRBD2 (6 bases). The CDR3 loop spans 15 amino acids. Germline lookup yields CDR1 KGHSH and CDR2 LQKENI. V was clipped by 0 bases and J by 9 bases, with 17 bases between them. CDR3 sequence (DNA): TGTGCCAGCTCACCACCGGGCCCGGGTTCGGGGGCCCAGTACTTC. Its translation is CASSPPGPGSGAQYF.

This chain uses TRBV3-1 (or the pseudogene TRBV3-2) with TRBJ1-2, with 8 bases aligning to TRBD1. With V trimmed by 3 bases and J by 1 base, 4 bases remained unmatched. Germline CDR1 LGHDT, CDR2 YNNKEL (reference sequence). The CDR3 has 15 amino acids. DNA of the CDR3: TGTGCCAGCAGCCAGGGACAGGCTATTAACTATGGCTACACCTTC. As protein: CASSQGQAINYGYTF.

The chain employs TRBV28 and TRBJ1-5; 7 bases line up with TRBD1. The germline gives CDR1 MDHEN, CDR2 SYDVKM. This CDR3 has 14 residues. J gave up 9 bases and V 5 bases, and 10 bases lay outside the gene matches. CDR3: CASSADRAIRPQHF. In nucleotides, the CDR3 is TGTGCCAGCAGTGCCGACAGGGCCATCAGGCCCCAGCATTTT.

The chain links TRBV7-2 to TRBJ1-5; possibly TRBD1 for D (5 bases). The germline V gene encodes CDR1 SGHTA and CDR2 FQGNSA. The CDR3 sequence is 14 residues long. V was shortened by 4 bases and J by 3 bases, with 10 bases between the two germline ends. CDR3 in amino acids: CASSSLGLNQPQHF. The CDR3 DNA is TGTGCCAGCAGCTCCCTGGGGCTCAATCAGCCCCAGCATTTT.

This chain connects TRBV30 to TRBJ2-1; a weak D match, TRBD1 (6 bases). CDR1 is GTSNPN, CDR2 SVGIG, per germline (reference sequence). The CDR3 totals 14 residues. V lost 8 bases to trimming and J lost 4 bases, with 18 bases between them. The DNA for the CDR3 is TGTGCCATACAAACCGGGACAAGTTACAATGAGCAGTTCTTC. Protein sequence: CAIQTGTSYNEQFF. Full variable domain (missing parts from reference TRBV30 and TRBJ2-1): SQTIHQWPATLVQPVGSPLSLECTVEGTSNPNLYWYRQAAGRGLQLLFYSVGIGQISSEVPQNLSASRPQDRQFILSSKKLLLSDSGFYLCAIQTGTSYNEQFFGPGTRLTVL.

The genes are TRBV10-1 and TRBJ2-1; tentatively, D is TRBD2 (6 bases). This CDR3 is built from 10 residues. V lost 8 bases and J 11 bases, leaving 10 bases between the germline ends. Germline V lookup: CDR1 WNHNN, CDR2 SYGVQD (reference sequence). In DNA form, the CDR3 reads TGCGCCAGCTACGGCGGGAAGCAGTTCTTC. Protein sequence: CASYGGKQFF.

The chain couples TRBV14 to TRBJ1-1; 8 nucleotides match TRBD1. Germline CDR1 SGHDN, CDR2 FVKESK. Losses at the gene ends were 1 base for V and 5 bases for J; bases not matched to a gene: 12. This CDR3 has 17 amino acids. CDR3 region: CASSQVPLGQGATEAFF. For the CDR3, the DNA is TGTGCCAGCAGCCAAGTACCATTAGGGCAGGGGGCGACTGAAGCTTTCTTT.

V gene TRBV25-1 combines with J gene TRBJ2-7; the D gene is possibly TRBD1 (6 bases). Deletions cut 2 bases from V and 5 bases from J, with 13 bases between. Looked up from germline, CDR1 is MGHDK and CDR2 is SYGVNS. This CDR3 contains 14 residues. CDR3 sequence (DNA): TGTGCCAGCAGTGAAGACCAGGGGTCCAACGAGCAGTACTTC. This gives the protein CASSEDQGSNEQYF.

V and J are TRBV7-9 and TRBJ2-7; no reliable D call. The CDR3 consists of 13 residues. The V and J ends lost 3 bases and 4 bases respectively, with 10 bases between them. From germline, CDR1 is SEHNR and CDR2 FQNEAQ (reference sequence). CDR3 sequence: CASSFSLTYEQYF. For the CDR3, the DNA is TGTGCCAGCAGCTTCTCCCTTACTTACGAGCAGTACTTC. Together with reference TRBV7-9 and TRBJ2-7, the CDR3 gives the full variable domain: DTGVSQNPRHKITKRGQNVTFRCDPISEHNRLYWYRQTLGQGPEFLTYFQNEAQLEKSRLLSDRFSAERPKGSFSTLEIQRTEQGDSAMYLCASSFSLTYEQYFGPGTRLTVT.

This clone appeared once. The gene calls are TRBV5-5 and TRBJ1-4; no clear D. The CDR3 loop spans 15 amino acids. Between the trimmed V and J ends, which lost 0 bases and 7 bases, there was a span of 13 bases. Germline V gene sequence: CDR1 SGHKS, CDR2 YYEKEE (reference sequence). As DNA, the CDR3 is TGTGCCAGCAGCTTGGAGACACCCATAAGTGAAAAACTGTTTTTT. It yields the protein CASSLETPISEKLFF.

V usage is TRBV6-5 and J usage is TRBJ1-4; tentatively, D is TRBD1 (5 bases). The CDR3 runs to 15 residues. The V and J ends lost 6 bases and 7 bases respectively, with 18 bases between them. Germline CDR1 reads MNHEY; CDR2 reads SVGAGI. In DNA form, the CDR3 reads TGTGCCAGCAGCCGTGGACAATGGGGAAGTGAAAAACTGTTTTTT. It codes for CASSRGQWGSEKLFF.

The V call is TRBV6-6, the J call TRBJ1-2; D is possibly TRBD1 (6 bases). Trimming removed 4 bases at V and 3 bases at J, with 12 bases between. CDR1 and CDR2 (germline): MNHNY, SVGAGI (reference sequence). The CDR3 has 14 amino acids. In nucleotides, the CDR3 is TGTGCCAGCAGTTCACAGGGTATCGACTATGGCTACACCTTC. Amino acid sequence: CASSSQGIDYGYTF.

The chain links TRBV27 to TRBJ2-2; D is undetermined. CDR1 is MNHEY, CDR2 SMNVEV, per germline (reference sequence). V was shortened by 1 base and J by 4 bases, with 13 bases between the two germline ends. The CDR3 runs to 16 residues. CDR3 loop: CASSLWSKLGTGELFF. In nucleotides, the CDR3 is TGTGCCAGCAGTTTATGGTCAAAACTTGGCACCGGGGAGCTGTTTTTT.

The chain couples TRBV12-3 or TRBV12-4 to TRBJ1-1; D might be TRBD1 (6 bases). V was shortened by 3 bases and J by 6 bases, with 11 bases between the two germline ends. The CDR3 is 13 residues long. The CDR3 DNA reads TGTGCCAGCAGTTTTGGGGGGGCCTCTGAAGCTTTCTTT. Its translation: CASSFGGASEAFF.

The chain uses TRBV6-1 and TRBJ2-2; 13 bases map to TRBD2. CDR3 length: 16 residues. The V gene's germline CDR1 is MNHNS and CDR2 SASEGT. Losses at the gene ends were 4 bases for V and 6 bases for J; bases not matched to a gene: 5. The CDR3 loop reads CASSVGLAGVSGELFF. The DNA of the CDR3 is TGTGCCAGCAGTGTAGGACTAGCGGGAGTGTCCGGGGAGCTGTTTTTT.

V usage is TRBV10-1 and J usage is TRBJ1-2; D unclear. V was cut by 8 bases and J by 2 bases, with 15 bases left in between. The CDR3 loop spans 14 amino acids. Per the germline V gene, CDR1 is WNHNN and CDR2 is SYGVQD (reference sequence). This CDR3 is CASPNRGGNYGYTF. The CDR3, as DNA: TGCGCCAGCCCTAACCGAGGAGGGAACTATGGCTACACCTTC.

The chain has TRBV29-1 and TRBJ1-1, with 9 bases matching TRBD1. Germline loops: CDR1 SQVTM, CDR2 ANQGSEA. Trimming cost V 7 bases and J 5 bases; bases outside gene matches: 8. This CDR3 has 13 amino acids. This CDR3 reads CSAAVGTGTEAFF. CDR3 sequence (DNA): TGCAGCGCCGCCGTAGGGACAGGGACTGAAGCTTTCTTT.

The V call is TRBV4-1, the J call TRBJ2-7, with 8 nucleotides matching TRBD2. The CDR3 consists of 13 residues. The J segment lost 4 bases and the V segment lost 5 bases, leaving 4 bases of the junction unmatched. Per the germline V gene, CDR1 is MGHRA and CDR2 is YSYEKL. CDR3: CASSLAGQYEQYF. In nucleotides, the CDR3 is TGCGCCAGCAGCTTAGCGGGACAATACGAGCAGTACTTC.

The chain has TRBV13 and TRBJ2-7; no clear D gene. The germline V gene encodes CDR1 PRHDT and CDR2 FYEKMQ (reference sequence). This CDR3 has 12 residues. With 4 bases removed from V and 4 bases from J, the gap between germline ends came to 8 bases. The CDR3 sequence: CASSSLRYEQYF. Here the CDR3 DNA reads TGTGCCAGCAGCTCCCTCCGGTACGAGCAGTACTTC.

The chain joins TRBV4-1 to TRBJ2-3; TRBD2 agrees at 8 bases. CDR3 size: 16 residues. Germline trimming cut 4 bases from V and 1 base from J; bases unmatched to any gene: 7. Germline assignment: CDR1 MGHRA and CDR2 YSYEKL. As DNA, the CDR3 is TGCGCCAGCAGCCGAGGGAGCGGGGGACGCACAGATACGCAGTATTTT. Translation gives CASSRGSGGRTDTQYF.

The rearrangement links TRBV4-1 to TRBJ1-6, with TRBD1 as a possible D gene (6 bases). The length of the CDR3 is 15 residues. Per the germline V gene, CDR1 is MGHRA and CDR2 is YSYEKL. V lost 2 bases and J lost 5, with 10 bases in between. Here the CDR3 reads CASSQKQGNNSPLHF. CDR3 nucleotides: TGCGCCAGCAGCCAAAAACAGGGAAATAATTCACCCCTCCACTTT.

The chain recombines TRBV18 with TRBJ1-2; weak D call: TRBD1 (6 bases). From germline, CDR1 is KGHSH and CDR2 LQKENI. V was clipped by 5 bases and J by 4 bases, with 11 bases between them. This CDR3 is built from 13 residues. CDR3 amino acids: CASSEDRTYGYTF. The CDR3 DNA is TGTGCCAGCTCAGAAGACAGGACCTATGGCTACACCTTC.